The 5 T cell receptor beta chains listed next were all sequenced from one sample in a study of Tregs in tolerant kidney transplant recipients. Mixed chimerism was transient after nonmyeloablative marrow transplants from related graft donors. The assay was immunoSEQ multiplex PCR, and TCRdb's table has in-frame clones only and misses some. This sample carries under 35,000 clones, with under 2% going to the ten biggest clones. Sequenced material: CD4+ T cells from blood (PBMCs), taken 24 months after the transplant. The source is a human patient who received a combined kidney and bone marrow transplant. Some T cells may be provided by the graft donor.

As for this clone: The read stops 3 residues short of the end of the CDR3; the missing end is completed from the germline J gene. V is TRBV28 and J is TRBJ2-7; unclear D gene. Deletions cut 4 bases from V and 0 bases from J, with 16 bases between. CDR3 length: 16 residues. Germline V gene data show CDR1 as MDHEN and CDR2 as SYDVKM. The DNA read from the CDR3 is TGTGCCAGCAGTTCTTCCCGGAGCTCTAGCTCCTACGAG. Protein: CASSSSRSSSSYE. The complete CDR3 reads CASSSSRSSSSYEQYF.

Worth noting for this clone: The read finishes 3 residues shy of the CDR3 end, and the germline J gene is used to complete it. This chain links TRBV20-1 with TRBJ2-1; D is perhaps TRBD2 (6 bases). The V end was cut by 5 bases, the J end by 9 bases, with 20 bases between. From germline, CDR1 is DFQATT and CDR2 SNEGSKA (reference sequence). This CDR3 is built from 14 residues. The CDR3 protein is CSAGIPGVQGEQFF. The sequenced part of the CDR3 DNA is TGCAGTGCTGGTATCCCGGGAGTTCAGGGTGAG.

The CDR3 bases that were read are TGTGCCAGCAGCTTAACGCAACCGCGTTCACCC. It codes for CASSLTQPRSP. The entire CDR3 sequence reads CASSLTQPRSPLHF. The chain carries TRBV5-5 and TRBJ1-6; no clear D. Coverage ceases 3 residues before the CDR3 finishes, and the germline J gene fills in the end. The germline CDR1 and CDR2 sequences are SGHKS and YYEKEE (reference sequence). The CDR3 is made up of 14 amino acids. With 2 bases removed from V and 9 bases from J, the gap between germline ends came to 12 bases. The entire variable domain, with the rest obtained from reference TRBV5-5 and TRBJ1-6, is as follows: DAGVTQSPTHLIKTRGQQVTLRCSPISGHKSVSWYQQVLGQGPQFIFQYYEKEERGRGNFPDRFSARQFPNYSSELNVNALLLGDSALYLCASSLTQPRSPLHFGNGTRLTVT.

With regard to this clone: From the germline J gene comes the end of the CDR3, since the read stops 3 residues before it. This chain uses TRBV5-1 with TRBJ2-1; TRBD1 matches at 9 bases. V lost 0 bases and J lost 7; bases outside the gene matches: 11. CDR1 is SGHRS and CDR2 is YFSETQ in the germline V gene. The CDR3 is 17 residues long. The CDR3 loop reads CASSLDLTGQGTNEQFF. The sequenced CDR3 bases are TGCGCCAGCAGCTTGGATTTAACAGGACAGGGGACGAATGAG.

Details on this clone: The read comes to an end 3 residues before the CDR3 does, leaving the germline J gene to fill in the end. The rearrangement uses TRBV5-4 and TRBJ2-5; TRBD1 matches at 7 bases. The CDR3 consists of 14 residues. V lost 3 bases, J lost 5 bases, and 7 bases stayed unmatched. Germline assignment: CDR1 SGHNT and CDR2 YYREEE (reference sequence). The sequenced part of the CDR3 DNA is TGTGCCAGCAGCTCCAAAACAGGGGCGGAGACC. It yields the protein CASSSKTGAET. The CDR3 as a whole reads CASSSKTGAETQYF. The entire variable domain, with the rest obtained from reference TRBV5-4 and TRBJ2-5, is as follows: ETGVTQSPTHLIKTRGQQVTLRCSSQSGHNTVSWYQQALGQGPQFIFQYYREEENGRGNFPPRFSGLQFPNYSSELNVNALELDDSALYLCASSSKTGAETQYFGPGTRLLVL.